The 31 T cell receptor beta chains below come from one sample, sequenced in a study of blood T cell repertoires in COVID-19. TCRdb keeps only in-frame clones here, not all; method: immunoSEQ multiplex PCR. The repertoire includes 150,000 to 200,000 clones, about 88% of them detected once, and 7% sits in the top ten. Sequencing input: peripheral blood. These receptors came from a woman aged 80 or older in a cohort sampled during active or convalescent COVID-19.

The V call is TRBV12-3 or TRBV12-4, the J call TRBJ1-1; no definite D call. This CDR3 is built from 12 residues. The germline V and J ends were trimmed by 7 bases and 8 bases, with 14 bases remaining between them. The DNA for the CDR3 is TGTGCCAGCACCAGTGGGCTTGGCGAAGCTTTCTTT. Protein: CASTSGLGEAFF.

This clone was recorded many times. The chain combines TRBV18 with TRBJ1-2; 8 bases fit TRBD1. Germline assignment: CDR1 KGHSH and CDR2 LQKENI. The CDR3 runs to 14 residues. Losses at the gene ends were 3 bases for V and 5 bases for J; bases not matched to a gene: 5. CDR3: CASSPGQGLYGYTF. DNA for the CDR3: TGTGCCAGCTCACCCGGACAGGGCCTGTATGGCTACACCTTC. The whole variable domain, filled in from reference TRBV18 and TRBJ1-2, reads NAGVMQNPRHLVRRRGQEARLRCSPMKGHSHVYWYRQLPEEGLKFMVYLQKENIIDESGMPKERFSAEFPKEGPSILRIQQVVRGDSAAYFCASSPGQGLYGYTFGSGTRLTVV.

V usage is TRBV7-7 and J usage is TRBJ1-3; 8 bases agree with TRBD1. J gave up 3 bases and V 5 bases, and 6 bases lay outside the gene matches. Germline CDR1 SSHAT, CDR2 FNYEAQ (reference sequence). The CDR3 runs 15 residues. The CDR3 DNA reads TGTGCCAGCAGCCCCGGGACAGGTGGTGGAAACACCATATATTTT. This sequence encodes CASSPGTGGGNTIYF.

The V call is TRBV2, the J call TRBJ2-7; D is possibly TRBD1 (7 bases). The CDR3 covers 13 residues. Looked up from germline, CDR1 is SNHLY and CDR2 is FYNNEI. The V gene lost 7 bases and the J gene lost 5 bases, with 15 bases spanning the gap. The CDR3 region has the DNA TGTGCCAGCACTCCGGGACAGCGGGACGAGCAGTACGTC. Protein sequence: CASTPGQRDEQYV.

CDR3 DNA sequence: TGTGCCAGCAGCTTAATGAGCGTGTTGGGGACAGCAAATTCACCCCTCCACTTT. This gives the protein CASSLMSVLGTANSPLHF. The rearrangement links TRBV7-8 to TRBJ1-6; 7 nucleotides line up with TRBD1. This CDR3 contains 18 residues. Germline V gene lookup returns CDR1 SGHVS and CDR2 FQNEAQ. V lost 2 bases and J lost 7; bases outside the gene matches: 14.

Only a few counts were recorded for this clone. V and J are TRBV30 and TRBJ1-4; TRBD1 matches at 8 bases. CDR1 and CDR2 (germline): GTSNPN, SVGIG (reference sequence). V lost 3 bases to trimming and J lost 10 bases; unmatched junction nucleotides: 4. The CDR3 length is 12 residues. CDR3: CAWRSGGGKLFF. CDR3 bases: TGTGCCTGGAGATCAGGGGGCGGAAAACTGTTTTTT.

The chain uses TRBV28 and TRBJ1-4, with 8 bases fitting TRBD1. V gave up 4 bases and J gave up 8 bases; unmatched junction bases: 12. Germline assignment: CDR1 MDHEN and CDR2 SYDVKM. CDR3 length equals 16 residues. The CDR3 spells CASSSAGGTGREKLFF. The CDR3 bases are TGTGCCAGCAGTTCCGCGGGTGGGACAGGAAGGGAAAAACTGTTTTTT.

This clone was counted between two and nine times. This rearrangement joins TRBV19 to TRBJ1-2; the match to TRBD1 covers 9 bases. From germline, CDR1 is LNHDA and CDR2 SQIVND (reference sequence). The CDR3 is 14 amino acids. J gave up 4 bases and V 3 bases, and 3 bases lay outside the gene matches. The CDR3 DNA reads TGTGCCAGTAGTATGGGACAGGGCCCCTATGGCTACACCTTC. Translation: CASSMGQGPYGYTF.

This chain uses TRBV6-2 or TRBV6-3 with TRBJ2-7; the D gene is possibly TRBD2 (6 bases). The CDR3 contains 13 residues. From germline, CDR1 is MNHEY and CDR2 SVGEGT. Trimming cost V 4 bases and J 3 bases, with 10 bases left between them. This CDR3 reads CASSLRGNYEQYV. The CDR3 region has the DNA TGTGCCAGCAGTTTGCGGGGAAACTACGAGCAGTACGTC.

CDR3 amino acids: CASRSHTTDNQPQHF. The CDR3, as DNA: TGTGCCAGCAGGAGTCATACGACAGACAATCAGCCCCAGCATTTT. V gene TRBV6-8 combines with J gene TRBJ1-5; a possible D gene is TRBD1 (5 bases). CDR1 and CDR2 from the germline V gene are MNHGY and SAAAGT. The CDR3 is 15 residues long. V lost 6 bases and J lost 3, with 15 bases in between.

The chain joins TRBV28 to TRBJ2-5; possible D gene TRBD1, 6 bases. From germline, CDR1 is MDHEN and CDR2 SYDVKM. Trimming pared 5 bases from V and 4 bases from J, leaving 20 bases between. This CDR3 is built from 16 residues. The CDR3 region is CASSGFRQAKGETQYF. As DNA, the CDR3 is TGTGCCAGCAGTGGATTCCGACAGGCCAAGGGAGAGACCCAGTACTTC.

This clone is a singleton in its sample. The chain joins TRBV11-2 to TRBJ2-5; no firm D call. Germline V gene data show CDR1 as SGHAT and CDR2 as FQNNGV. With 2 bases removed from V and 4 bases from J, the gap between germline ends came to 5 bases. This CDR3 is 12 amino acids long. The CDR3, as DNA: TGTGCCAGCAGCTTAAGCCCAGAGACCCAGTACTTC. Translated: CASSLSPETQYF.

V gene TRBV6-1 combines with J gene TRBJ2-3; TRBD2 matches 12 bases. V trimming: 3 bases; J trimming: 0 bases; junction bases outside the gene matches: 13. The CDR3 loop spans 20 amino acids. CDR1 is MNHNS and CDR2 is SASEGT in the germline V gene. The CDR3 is CASSERETSGGGRSTDTQYF. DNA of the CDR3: TGTGCCAGCAGTGAGAGAGAGACTAGCGGGGGCGGTCGTAGCACAGATACGCAGTATTTT.

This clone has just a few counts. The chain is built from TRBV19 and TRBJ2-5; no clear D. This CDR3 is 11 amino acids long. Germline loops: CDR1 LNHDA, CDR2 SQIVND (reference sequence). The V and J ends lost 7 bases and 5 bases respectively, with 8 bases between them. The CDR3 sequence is CASTSGETQYF. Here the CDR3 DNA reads TGTGCCAGTACCTCCGGGGAGACCCAGTACTTC. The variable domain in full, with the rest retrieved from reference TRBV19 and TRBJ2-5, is DGGITQSPKYLFRKEGQNVTLSCEQNLNHDAMYWYRQDPGQGLRLIYYSQIVNDFQKGDIAEGYSVSREKKESFPLTVTSAQKNPTAFYLCASTSGETQYFGPGTRLLVL.

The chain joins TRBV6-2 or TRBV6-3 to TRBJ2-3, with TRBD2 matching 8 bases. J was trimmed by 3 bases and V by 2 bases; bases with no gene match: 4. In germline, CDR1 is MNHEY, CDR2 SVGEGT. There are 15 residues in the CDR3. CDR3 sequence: CASSYLGTSTDTQYF. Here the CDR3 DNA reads TGTGCCAGCAGTTACCTGGGGACTAGTACAGATACGCAGTATTTT.

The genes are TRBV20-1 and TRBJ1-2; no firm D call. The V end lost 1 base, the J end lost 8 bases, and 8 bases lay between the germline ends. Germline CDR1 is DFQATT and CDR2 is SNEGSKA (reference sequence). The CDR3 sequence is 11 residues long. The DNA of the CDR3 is TGCAGTGCTAGAGTCCAGCGGGGCTACACCTTC. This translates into CSARVQRGYTF.

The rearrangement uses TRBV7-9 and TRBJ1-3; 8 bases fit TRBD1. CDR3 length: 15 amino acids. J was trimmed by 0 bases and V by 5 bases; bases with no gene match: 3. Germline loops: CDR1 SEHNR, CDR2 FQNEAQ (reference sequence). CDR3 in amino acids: CASSRDRSSGNTIYF. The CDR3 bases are TGTGCCAGCAGCAGGGACAGGTCCTCTGGAAACACCATATATTTT.

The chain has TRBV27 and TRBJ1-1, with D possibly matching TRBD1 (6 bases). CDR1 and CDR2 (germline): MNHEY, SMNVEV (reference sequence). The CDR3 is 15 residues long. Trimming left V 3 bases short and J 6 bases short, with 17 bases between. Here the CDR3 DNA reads TGTGCCAGCAGTTTCTCTACAGGGAGGGGTGCTGAAGCTTTCTTT. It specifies CASSFSTGRGAEAFF.

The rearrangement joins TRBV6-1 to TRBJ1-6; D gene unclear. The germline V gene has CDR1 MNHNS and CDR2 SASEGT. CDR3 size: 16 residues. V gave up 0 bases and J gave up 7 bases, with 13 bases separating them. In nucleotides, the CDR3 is TGTGCCAGCAGTGAAGCGCTAGGAGGGTTCAATTCACCCCTCCACTTT. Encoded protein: CASSEALGGFNSPLHF.

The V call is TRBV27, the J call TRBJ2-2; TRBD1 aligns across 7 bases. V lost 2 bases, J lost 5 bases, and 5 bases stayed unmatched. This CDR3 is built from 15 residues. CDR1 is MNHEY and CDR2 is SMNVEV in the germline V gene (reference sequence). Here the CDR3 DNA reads TGTGCCAGCAGTTTAAACAGGGGTCTGACCGGGGAGCTGTTTTTT. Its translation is CASSLNRGLTGELFF.

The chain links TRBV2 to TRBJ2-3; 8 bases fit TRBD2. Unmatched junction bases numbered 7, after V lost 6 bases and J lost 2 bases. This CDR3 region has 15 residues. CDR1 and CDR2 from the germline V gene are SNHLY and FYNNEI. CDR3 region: CASSGQLADTDTQYF. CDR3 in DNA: TGTGCCAGCAGCGGGCAACTAGCGGACACAGATACGCAGTATTTT.

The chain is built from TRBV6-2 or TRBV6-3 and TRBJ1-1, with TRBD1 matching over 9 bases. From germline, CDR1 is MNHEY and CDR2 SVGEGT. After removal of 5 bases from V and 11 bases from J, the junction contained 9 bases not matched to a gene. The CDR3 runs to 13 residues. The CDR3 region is CASSTLRTGDAFF. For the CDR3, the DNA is TGTGCCAGCAGTACCCTAAGGACAGGGGACGCTTTCTTT.

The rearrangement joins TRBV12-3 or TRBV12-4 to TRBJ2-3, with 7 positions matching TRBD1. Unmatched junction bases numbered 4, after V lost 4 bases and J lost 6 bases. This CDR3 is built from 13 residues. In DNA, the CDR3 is TGTGCCAGCAGTTCTAACAGGGGTGATACGCAGTATTTT. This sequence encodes CASSSNRGDTQYF.

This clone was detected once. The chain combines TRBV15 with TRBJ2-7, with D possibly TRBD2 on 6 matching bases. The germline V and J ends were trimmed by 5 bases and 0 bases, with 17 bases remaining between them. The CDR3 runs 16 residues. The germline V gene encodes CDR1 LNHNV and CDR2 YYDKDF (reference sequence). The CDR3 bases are TGTGCCACCAGCCCGCATGGAGGGGCAGTCTCCTACGAGCAGTACGTC. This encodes CATSPHGGAVSYEQYV.

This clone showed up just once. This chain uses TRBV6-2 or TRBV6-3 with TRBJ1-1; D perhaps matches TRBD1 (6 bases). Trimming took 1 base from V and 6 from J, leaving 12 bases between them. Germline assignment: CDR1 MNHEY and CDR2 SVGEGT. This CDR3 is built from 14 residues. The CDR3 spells CASSYWGGGAEAFF. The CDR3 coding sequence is TGTGCCAGCAGTTACTGGGGGGGCGGAGCTGAAGCTTTCTTT.

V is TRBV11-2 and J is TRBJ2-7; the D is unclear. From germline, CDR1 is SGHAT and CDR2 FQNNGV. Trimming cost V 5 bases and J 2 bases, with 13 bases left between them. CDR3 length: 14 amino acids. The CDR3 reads CASSTPPVPYEQYF. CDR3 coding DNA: TGTGCCAGCAGCACCCCCCCAGTGCCCTACGAGCAGTACTTC.

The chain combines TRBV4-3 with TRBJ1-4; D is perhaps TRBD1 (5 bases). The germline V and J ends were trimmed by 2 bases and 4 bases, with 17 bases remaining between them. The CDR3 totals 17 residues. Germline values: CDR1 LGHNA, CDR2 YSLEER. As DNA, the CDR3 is TGCGCCAGCAGCCAAATTGGGGCGTCATCCGGTAATGAAAAACTGTTTTTT. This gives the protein CASSQIGASSGNEKLFF.

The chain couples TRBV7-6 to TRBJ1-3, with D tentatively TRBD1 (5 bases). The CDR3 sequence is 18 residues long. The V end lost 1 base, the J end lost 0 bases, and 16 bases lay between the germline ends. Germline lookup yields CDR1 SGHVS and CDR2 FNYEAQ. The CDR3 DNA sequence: TGTGCCAGCAGCTTAGAGACCCGGGACTTTCGCTCTGGAAACACCATATATTTT. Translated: CASSLETRDFRSGNTIYF.

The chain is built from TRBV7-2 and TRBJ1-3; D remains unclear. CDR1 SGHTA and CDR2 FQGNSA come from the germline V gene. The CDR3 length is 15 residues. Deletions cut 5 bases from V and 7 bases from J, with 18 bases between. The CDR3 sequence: CASSPRISGGNTIYF. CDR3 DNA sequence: TGTGCCAGCAGCCCTAGGATATCCGGAGGTAACACCATATATTTT.

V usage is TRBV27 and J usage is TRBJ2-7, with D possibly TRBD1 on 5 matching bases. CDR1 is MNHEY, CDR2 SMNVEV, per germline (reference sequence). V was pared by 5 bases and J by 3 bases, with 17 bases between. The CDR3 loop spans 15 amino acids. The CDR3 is CASSPFPTASYEQYV. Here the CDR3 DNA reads TGTGCCAGCAGTCCTTTTCCGACAGCTAGCTACGAGCAGTACGTC.

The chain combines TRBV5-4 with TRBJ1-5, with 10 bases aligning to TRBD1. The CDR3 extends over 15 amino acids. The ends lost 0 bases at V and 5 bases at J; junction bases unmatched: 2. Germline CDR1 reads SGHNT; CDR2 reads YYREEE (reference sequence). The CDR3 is CASSLGGTGDQPQHF. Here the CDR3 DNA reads TGTGCCAGCAGCTTGGGGGGGACAGGGGATCAGCCCCAGCATTTT.